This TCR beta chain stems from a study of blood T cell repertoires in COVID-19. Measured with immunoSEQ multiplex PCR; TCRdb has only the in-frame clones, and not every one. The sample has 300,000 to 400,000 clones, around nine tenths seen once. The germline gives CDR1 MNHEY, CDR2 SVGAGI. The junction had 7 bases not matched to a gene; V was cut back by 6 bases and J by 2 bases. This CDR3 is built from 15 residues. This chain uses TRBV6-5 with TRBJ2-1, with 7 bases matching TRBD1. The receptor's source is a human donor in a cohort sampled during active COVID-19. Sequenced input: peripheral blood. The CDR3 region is CASSAIGGPYNEQFF. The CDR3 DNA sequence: TGTGCCAGCAGCGCGATAGGGGGCCCCTACAATGAGCAGTTCTTC.